Listed below are T cell receptor beta chains from one sample, sequenced in a study of shared clonotypes between healthy human individuals. Here immunoSEQ multiplex PCR was the method, and the copy in TCRdb shows in-frame clones only, minus some. The sample lists around 510,000 clones, around 96% seen once, with about 0.06% in the top ten. Sample: naive CD4+ T cells sorted from blood. The origin of the receptors is a woman in her twenties or thirties in good health. CDR3s include the opening cysteine and the closing phenylalanine or tryptophan. Each record gives: J gene, clone size, V gene, D gene, CDR3 protein, CDR3 DNA. The D gene is left open where the match is weak. Not every row has a clone size; where given, it reads once, few, many or a size class.

>TRBJ2-2|few|TRBV7-9|TRBD2
CASSLGGRTTGELFF
TGTGCCAGCAGCTTAGGCGGGAGGACCACCGGGGAGCTGTTTTTT
>TRBJ2-3|-|TRBV19|-
CASSTQPGTDTQYF
TGTGCCAGTAGTACCCAGCCTGGCACAGATACGCAGTATTTT
>TRBJ2-5|-|TRBV5-6|-
CASSLVSSVQETQYF
TGTGCCAGCAGCTTGGTTTCTTCGGTCCAAGAGACCCAGTACTTC
>TRBJ1-1|-|TRBV2|-
CASSESGVNTEAFF
TGTGCCAGCAGTGAATCGGGGGTGAACACTGAAGCTTTCTTT
>TRBJ2-7|-|TRBV5-1|-
CASSLSVGEQYF
TGCGCCAGCAGCTTGTCAGTTGGGGAGCAGTACTTC
>TRBJ2-7|-|TRBV13|TRBD1
CASSSRGEQYF
TGTGCCAGCAGCTCCAGGGGGGAGCAGTACTTC
>TRBJ2-7|-|TRBV18|TRBD1
CASSPGQGESF
TGTGCCAGCTCACCCGGACAGGGGGAATCCTTC
>TRBJ2-2|-|TRBV5-8|-
CASSLFRGATGELFF
TGTGCCAGCAGCTTGTTCCGGGGGGCCACCGGGGAGCTGTTTTTT
>TRBJ2-1|-|TRBV7-9|-
CASSIPARSGKFF
TGTGCCAGCAGCATCCCTGCTAGATCCGGCAAGTTCTTC
>TRBJ1-3|-|TRBV9|-
CASSVGKGAVGNTIYF
TGTGCCAGCAGCGTAGGGAAAGGGGCGGTTGGAAACACCATATATTTT
>TRBJ2-7|-|TRBV10-3|TRBD2
CATKPGLAGGGPYEQYF
TGTGCCACCAAACCGGGACTAGCGGGAGGGGGTCCCTACGAGCAGTACTTC
>TRBJ2-7|-|TRBV28|-
CATSLSPGLLYEQYF
TGTGCCACCTCCTTAAGCCCGGGACTCCTTTACGAGCAGTACTTC
>TRBJ2-7|-|TRBV14|-
CASSQAIRRNSYEQYF
TGTGCCAGCAGCCAAGCGATTCGGAGGAACTCCTACGAGCAGTACTTC